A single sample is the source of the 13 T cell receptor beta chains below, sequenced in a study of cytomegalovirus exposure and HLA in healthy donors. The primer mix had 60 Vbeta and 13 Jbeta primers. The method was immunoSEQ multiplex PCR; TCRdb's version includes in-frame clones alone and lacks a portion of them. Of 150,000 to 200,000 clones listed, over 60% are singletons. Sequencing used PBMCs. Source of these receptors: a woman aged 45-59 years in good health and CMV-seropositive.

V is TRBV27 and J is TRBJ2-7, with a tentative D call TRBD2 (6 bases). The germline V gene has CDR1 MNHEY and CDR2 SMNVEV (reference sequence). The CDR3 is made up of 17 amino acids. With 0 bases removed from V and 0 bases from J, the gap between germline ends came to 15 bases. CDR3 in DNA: TGTGCCAGCAGTTTATCATTCGGGGACTCGAGCTCCTACGAGCAGTACTTC. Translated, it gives CASSLSFGDSSSYEQYF.

In nucleotides, the CDR3 is TGTGCCAGCAGTGAAATCGGGACTACCATCACAGATACGCAGTATTTT. This gives the protein CASSEIGTTITDTQYF. V gene TRBV6-1 combines with J gene TRBJ2-3; TRBD2 matches at 7 bases. Germline lookup yields CDR1 MNHNS and CDR2 SASEGT. With 2 bases clipped from V and 2 bases from J, the junction kept 7 bases outside the gene matches. The CDR3 is made up of 16 amino acids.

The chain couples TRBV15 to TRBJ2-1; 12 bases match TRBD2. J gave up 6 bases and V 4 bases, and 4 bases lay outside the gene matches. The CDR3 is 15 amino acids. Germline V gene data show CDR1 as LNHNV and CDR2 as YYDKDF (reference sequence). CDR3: CATSTSGGASNEQFF. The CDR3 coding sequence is TGTGCCACCAGCACTAGCGGGGGGGCTAGCAATGAGCAGTTCTTC.

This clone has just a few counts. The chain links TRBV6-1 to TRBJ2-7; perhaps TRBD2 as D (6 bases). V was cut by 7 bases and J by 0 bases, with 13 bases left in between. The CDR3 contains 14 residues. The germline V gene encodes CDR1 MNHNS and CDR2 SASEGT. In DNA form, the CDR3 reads TGTGCCAGCAATCTGGGAGGCAGCTCCTACGAGCAGTACTTC. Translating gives CASNLGGSSYEQYF.

CDR3 DNA sequence: TGTGCCAGCAGTCTCTATAATTCACCCCTCCACTTT. It encodes CASSLYNSPLHF. This chain links TRBV28 with TRBJ1-6; D call uncertain. V was pared by 5 bases and J by 3 bases, with 2 bases between. The germline V gene encodes CDR1 MDHEN and CDR2 SYDVKM. CDR3 length equals 12 residues.

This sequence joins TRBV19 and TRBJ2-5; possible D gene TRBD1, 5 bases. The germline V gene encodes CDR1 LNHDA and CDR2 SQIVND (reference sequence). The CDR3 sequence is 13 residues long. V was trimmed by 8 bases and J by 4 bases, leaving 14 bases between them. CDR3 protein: CASGTQGRETQYF. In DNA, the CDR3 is TGTGCCAGTGGAACTCAGGGTCGAGAGACCCAGTACTTC.

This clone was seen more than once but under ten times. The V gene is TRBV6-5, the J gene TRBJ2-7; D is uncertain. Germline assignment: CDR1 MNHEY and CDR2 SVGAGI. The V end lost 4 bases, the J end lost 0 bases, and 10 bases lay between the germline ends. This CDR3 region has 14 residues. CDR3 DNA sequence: TGTGCCAGCAGTTCCCCCCCCCGCTCCTACGAGCAGTACTTC. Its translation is CASSSPPRSYEQYF.

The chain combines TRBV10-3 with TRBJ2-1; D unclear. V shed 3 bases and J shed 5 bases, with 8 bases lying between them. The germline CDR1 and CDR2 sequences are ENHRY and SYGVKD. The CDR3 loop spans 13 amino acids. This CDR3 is CAISDRGNNEQFF. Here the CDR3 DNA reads TGTGCCATCAGTGATAGAGGCAACAATGAGCAGTTCTTC.

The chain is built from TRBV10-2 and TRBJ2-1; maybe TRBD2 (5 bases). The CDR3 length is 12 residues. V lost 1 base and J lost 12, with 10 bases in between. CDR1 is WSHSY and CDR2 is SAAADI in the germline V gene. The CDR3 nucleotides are TGCGCCAGCAGTGAGTATGGCGGGCCGCAGTTCTTC. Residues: CASSEYGGPQFF.

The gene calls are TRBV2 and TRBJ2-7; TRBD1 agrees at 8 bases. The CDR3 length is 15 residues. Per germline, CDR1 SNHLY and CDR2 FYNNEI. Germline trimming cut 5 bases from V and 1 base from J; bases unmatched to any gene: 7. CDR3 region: CASSSRRGQSYEQYF. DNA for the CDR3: TGTGCCAGCAGTTCCCGCAGGGGGCAGTCCTACGAGCAGTACTTC.

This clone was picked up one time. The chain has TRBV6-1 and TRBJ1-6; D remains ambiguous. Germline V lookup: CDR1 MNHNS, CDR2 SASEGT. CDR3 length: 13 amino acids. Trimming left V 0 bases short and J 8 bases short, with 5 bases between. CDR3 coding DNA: TGTGCCAGCAGTGAAGCTTCGGATTCACCCCTCCACTTT. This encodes CASSEASDSPLHF.

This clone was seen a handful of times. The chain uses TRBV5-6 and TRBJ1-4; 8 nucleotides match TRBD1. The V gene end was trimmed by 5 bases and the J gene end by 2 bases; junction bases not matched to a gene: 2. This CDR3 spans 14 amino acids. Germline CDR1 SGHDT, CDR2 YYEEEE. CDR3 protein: CASRRQGTNEKLFF. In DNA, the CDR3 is TGTGCCAGCAGGAGACAGGGGACTAATGAAAAACTGTTTTTT.

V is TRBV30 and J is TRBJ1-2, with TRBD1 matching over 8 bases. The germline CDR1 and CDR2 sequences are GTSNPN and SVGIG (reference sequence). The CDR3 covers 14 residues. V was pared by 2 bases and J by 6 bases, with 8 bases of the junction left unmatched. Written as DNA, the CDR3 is TGTGCCTGGAGTCTAACAGGGGGACGAAATGGCTACACCTTC. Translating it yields CAWSLTGGRNGYTF.